The entry below describes one T cell receptor beta chain. What it binds is unknown. Next came a second PCR, run for about 6 to 11 cycles, which used a sample-barcoded 5' primer along with a J-beta primer mix. TCRdb processed the 5' RACE reads anew with MiXCR; each CDR3 protein has one entry. The repertoire consists of more than 1,400,000 distinct CDR3 sequences, with around two fifths occurring once and the leading ten covering approximately 7.9%. Each donor gave about 9.3 milliliters of peripheral blood. This sample was included in a study of blood T cells in healthy people across ages. Study-wide results and limits: There were more naive CD4+ cells and higher diversity in long-lived donors than in aged donors. Across the age range, TCR beta diversity per million T cells fell in a roughly linear way. It was held that diversity estimates obtained from one million T cells represented underestimates.

Germline V gene data show CDR1 as SNHLY and CDR2 as FYNNEI. The CDR3 is 15 amino acids. This receptor was identified in a young woman in good health. The material sequenced was blood. J is TRBJ2-7 and V is TRBV2; D unresolved. The J call could be wrong; TRBJ2-5 is a better fit for the DNA end. The CDR3 bases are TGTGCCAGCGGTGTGCTTTCTGGCGGACAAGAGACCCAGTACTTC. It yields the protein CASGVLSGGQETQYF.